This paragraph covers one T cell receptor (beta chain) sequence. No antigen is known for it. Base qualities were left out, and no much larger clone turns up one base away. Using the deep immunoSEQ assay, multiplex PCR amplified TCR CDR3 regions from genomic DNA. Genomic DNA extracted from each cell subset was distributed evenly over all wells of several immunoSEQ 96-well plates, and each plate served as one replicate. Each replicate PCR for sorted subsets received 150 to 250 ng genomic DNA, equal to 30,000 or so T cell genomes. The purified libraries were quantified using a Qubit 3.0 fluorometer, sized with a Bioanalyzer 2100, and then quantified again using the KAPA Library Quantification kit. Every immunoSEQ 96-well plate was sequenced on a separate single-read 150-cycle Illumina NextSeq 550 flow cell. The study's processing was this. Because the immunoSEQ output included only junctional sequences and no quality scores, the filtering could not be the same as the filtering used for full-length reads. To assign V/J genes and CDR3, sequences were annotated against IMGT germline references using PyIR, a Python wrapper for IgBLAST v1.9. Reads with weak V/J assignments (E-value above 1e-6), missing CDR3, stop codons, out-of-frame junctions, or ambiguous translated residues were removed. V3J clonotypes were defined as sequences sharing the same inferred V gene, J gene, and CDR3 amino acid sequence. Percentage overlap between repertoires was calculated by dividing the number of shared unique clonotypes by the size of the smaller repertoire. Three approaches were used to assess repertoire richness: RTK rarefaction, the Chao1 estimator, and Recon v2.1 estimates of unobserved clonotypes. Generation probabilities were computed with OLGA for all TCRbeta clonotypes obtained by the gDNA method from a handful of donors. What TCRdb holds here is the immuneACCESS table cut down to in-frame rearrangements. Part of the clones is not present; checked against another copy, under half of the missing clones reflect an unresolved V gene, and the others are unexplained. That table furnishes V, J and clone size, whereas the DNA furnished D and trimming. The sample table lists 1,400,000 or so clones, 98% to 99% of them with a count of one. The top ten hold 0.36% of the sample.

Reading the germline V gene (reference sequence) gives CDR1 SGHNT and CDR2 YYREEE. Including the terminal cysteine and phenylalanine, the CDR3 comprises 17 residues. Only CDR3 DNA is held: 51 bases, read in frame from base 1. Relative to germline, V is missing 3 bases and J is missing 2 bases, with 8 bases of the junction outside any gene match. These data belong to a study of shared clonotypes between healthy human individuals (dated by TCRdb to 2020 to 2021). Context from the whole study: The cohort included a few men and a couple of women between 18 and 49 years of age. Per donor, leukapheresis produced somewhere between about 0.8 and 9.5 billion PBMCs. Libraries were prepared and TCR repertoires were sequenced by different laboratories using diverse techniques, in order to increase sequencing depth and limit assay-specific biases. Per donor, three plates each were used for CD4 naive and CD4 memory, two for CD8 naive, and one for CD8 memory. To estimate repertoire size and how much clonotypes are shared between individuals, the study performed deep sequencing of blood TCR repertoires from about 5 healthy adults.

Donors were healthy HIV-negative adults with no recently reported acute infections or vaccinations. Only Caucasian adults living in Nashville, Tennessee, USA were represented among the donors. CD4+ T cells were enriched through magnetic negative selection, after which naive cells were positively selected on CD45RA and the remaining negative fraction served as the memory subset. After blood collection by leukapheresis, PBMCs were isolated using Ficoll-Histopaque density gradient centrifugation and then cryopreserved in the vapor phase of liquid nitrogen. Purity and quantity of every magnetically sorted T cell population were checked by analytical flow cytometry. Genomic DNA was isolated from each sorted fraction and quantified by UV absorbance on a Nanodrop 2000c. Findings and caveats that apply to the study as a whole: Rarefaction of sorted-subset datasets indicated incomplete sequencing despite the large sequencing depth. The genetic and exposure-history diversity represented was limited by the small number of donors. Compared with non-shared clonotypes, clonotypes shared by all four sorted-subset donors had higher generation probabilities. Naive subsets generally had larger estimated clonotype richness than memory subsets. Sampling was limited to blood, and TCR repertoires in tissue likely differ from TCR repertoires in blood. Across four donors, roughly 5% of naive CD4, around 3.3% of naive CD8, roughly 2.3% of memory CD4, and 0.4% of memory CD8 clonotypes were shared. Pairwise subsampling led to the expectation that sequencing depth would affect the degree of clonotype sharing among donors.

The chain uses TRBV5-4 and TRBJ2-2, and 9 junction bases match TRBD2. Sequencing was done on a sample of naive CD4+ T cells sorted from blood. The sample's cell subset or site label is to be understood as: CD45RA+ positively selected. This clonotype was obtained from a man between 25 and 39 years old in good health. The encoded CDR3 is CASSSPASGVNTGELFF. The sequenced DNA: TGTGCCAGCAGCTCCCCAGCTAGCGGGGTCAACACCGGGGAGCTGTTTTTT. With the portions outside the CDR3 filled from the reference TRBV5-4 and TRBJ2-2 genes, the complete variable region becomes ETGVTQSPTHLIKTRGQQVTLRCSSQSGHNTVSWYQQALGQGPQFIFQYYREEENGRGNFPPRFSGLQFPNYSSELNVNALELDDSALYLCASSSPASGVNTGELFFGEGSRLTVL.